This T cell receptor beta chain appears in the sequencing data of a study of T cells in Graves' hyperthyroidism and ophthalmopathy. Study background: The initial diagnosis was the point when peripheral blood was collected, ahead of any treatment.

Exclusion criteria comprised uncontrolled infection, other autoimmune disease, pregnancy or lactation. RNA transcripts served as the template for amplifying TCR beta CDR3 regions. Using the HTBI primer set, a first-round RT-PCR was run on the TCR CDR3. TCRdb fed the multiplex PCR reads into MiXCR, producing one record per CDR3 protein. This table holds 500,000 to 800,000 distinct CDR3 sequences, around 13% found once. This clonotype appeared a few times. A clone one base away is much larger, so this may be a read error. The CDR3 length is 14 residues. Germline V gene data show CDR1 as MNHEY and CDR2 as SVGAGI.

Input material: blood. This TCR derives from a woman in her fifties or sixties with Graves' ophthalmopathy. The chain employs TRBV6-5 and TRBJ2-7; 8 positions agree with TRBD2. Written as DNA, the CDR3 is TGTGCCAGCAGTTACTCAGGACTAGCCTACGGGCAGTACTTC. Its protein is CASSYSGLAYGQYF.